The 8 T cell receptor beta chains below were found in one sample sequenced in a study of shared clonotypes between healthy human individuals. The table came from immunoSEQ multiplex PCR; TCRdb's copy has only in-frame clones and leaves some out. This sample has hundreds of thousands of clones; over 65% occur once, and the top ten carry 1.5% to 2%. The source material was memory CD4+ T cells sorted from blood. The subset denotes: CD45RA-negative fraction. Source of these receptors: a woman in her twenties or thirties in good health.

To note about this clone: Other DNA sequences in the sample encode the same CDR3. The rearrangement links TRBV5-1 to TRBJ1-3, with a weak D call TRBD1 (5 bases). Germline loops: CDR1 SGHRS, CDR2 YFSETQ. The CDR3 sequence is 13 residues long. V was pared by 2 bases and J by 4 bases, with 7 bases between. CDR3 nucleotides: TGCGCCAGCAGCTTTGACAGCGGAAACACCATATATTTT. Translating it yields CASSFDSGNTIYF.

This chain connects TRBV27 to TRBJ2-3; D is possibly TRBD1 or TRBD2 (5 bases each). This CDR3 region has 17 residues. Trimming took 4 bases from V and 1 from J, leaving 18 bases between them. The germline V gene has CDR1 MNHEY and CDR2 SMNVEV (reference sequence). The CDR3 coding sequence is TGTGCCAGCAGTTCCCCCCCGGGGCGAGCCCGCACAGATACGCAGTATTTT. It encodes CASSSPPGRARTDTQYF.

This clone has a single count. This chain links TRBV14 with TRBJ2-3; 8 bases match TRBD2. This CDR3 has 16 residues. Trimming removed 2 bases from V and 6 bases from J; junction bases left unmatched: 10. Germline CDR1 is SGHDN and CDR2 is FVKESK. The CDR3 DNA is TGTGCCAGCAGCCAAATAGCGGGAAACTATGGGGATACGCAGTATTTT. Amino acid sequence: CASSQIAGNYGDTQYF.

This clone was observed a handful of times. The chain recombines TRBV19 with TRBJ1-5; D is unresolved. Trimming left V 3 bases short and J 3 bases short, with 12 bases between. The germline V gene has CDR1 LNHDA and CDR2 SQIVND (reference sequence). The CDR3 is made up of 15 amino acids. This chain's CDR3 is CASSIIGTNNQPQHF. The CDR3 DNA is TGTGCCAGTAGTATTATAGGCACTAACAATCAGCCCCAGCATTTT.

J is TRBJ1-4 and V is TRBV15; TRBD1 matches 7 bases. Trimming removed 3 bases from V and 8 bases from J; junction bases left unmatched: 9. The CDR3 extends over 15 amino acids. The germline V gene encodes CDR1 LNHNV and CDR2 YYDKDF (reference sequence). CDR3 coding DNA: TGTGCCACCAGCAGGGTGAGACAGGGTTCCGAAAAACTGTTTTTT. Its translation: CATSRVRQGSEKLFF.

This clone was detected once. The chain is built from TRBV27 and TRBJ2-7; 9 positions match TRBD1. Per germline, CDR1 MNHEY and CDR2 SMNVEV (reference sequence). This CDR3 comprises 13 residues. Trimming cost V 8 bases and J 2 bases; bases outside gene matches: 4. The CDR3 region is CASGTGGAYEQYF. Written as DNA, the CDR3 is TGTGCCAGCGGAACAGGGGGCGCCTACGAGCAGTACTTC.

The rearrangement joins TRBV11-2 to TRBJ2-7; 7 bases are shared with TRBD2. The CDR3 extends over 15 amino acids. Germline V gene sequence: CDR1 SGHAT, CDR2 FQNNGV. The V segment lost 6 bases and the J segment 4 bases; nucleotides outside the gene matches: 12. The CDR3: CASRGSGGGSYEQYF. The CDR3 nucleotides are TGTGCCAGCAGGGGGTCTGGGGGAGGGAGTTACGAGCAGTACTTC.

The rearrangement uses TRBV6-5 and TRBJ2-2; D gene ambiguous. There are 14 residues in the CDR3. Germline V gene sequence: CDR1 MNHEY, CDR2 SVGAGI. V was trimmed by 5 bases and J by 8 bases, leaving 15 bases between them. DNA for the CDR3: TGTGCCAGCAGTCCCGGTAACAGTTTAGGGGAGCTGTTTTTT. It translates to CASSPGNSLGELFF.